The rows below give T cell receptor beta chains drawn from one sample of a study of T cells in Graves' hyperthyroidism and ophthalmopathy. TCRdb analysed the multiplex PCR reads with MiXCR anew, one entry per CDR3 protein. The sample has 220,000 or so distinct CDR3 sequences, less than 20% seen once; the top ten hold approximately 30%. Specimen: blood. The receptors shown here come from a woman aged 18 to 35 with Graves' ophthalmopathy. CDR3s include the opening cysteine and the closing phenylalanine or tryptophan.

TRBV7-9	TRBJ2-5	CASSLAFGTESETQYF
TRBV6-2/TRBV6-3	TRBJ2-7	CASSYMVWNIYEQYF
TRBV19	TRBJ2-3	CATGSGSSTDTQYF
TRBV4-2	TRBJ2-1	CASSQPGPGDNEQFF
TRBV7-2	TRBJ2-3	CASSSEAGGITDTQYF
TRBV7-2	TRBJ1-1	CASSNHPGHKNTEAFF
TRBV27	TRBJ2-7	CASSLVGTSGSQEQYF
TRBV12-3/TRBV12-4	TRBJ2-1	CASSLGETGRSSYNEQFF
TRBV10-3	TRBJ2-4	CAISESHREAKNIQYF
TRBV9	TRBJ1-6	CASSVEVAGESPLHF
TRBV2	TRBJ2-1	CASSEFSPVNRGDEQFF
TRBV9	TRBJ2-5	CASSVGGETQYF
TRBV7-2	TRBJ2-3	CAGSLVLASDTQYF
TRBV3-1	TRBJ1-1	CASSQTGIEAFF
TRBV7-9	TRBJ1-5	CASSLGGSHQPQHF
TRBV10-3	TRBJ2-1	CAISDIGSGGYNEQFF
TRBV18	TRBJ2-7	CASSPAELTSYEQYF
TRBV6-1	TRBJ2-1	CASSRSPLRSGSARNEQFF
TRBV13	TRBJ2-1	CASSLVTSGYNEQFF
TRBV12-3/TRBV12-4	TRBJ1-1	CASSPTGARGTEAFF
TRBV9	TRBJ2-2	CASSARQGAGELFF
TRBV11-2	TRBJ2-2	CASSLFYTGELFF
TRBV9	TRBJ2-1	CASSDSGSGINEQFF
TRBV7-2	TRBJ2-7	CASSLGGQLTYEQYF
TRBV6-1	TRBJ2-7	CASTKLLAGAYEQYF
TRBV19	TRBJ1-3	CASSRGGYSSGNTIYF
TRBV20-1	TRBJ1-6	CSARLTGGTGNSPLHF
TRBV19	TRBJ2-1	CASRPLAGVDNEQFF
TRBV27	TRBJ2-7	CASSLKASSSYEQYF
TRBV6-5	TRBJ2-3	CASSYSDSDTDTQYF
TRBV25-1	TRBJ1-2	CASSEGNRHGYTF
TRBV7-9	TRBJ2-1	CASSFRLAGYNEQFF
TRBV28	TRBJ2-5	CASSGAVDQETQYF
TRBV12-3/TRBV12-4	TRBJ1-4	CASSFRPSGEKLFF
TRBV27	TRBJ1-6	CASSGTLNSPLHF
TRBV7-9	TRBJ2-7	CASSLNSLYEQYF
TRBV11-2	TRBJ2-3	CASSPPGLAGFPPDTQYF
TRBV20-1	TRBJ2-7	CSAVNRDRGSEQYF
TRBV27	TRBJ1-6	CASSFVAVNSPLHF
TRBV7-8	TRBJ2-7	CASREGASSSYEQYF
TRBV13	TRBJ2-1	CASSLVGQGAPWEQFF
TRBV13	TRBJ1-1	CASSLEGGWGAGTEAFF
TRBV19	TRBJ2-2	CASSIARNTGELFF
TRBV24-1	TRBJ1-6	CATTGFNSPLHF
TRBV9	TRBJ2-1	CASSQSLAGGYNEQFF
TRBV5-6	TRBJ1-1	CASSAVPSRNTEAFF
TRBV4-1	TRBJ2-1	CASRRLAGVDYNEQFF
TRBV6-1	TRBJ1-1	CASSPASWDTEAFF
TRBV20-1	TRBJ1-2	CSATGYTF
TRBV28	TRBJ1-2	CASSLGQGLGYGYTF
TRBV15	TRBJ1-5	CATSRGSFSNQPQHF
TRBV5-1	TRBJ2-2	CASSGTGELFF
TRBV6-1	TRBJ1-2	CASSEVLGQDTNYGYTF
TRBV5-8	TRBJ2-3	CASNFGQGGDTQYF